The text below deals with one T cell receptor beta chain. This sample is part of a study of blood T cell repertoires in COVID-19. Across the study: The United States, Italy and Spain supplied acute and convalescent COVID-19 samples. T cells, B-cell-depleted T cells, or PBMCs provided the cDNA or gDNA that served as material.

Those who participated ranged in age from 18 to 89 years and resided in approximately 26 US areas. Assignment of participants to cohorts was predicated upon participant-reported clinical history. Assay: immunoSEQ multiplex PCR; the TCRdb copy retains only in-frame clones and omits some. The table has 500,000 or so clones, 87% seen once. V shed 3 bases, J shed 2 bases, and the junction held 5 bases outside the gene matches. Per germline, CDR1 MNHEY and CDR2 SMNVEV (reference sequence). This CDR3 has 15 amino acids. The sequence was collected from a woman aged 18-30 years who had recovered from COVID-19. This chain links TRBV27 with TRBJ2-3; TRBD2 matches at 7 bases. Sequenced input: PBMCs or T cells enriched from blood (not recorded which). The CDR3 spells CASSFELASTDTQYF. In nucleotides, the CDR3 is TGTGCCAGCAGTTTCGAACTAGCGTCCACAGATACGCAGTATTTT.